This T cell receptor (beta chain) came from a study of cytomegalovirus exposure and HLA in healthy donors. V lost 5 bases to trimming and J lost 0 bases; unmatched junction nucleotides: 10. Germline CDR1 SGHAT, CDR2 FQNNGV. CDR3 length: 17 amino acids. Remarks on this clone: Its antigen is still unknown.

Study-wide results and caveats: Reports showed the classifier diagnosing cytomegalovirus status with high specificity and sensitivity. Investigators reported 164 TCR beta chains as tied to cytomegalovirus.

Amplification used 60 Vbeta primers and 13 Jbeta primers. Generated by immunoSEQ multiplex PCR, the TCRdb table keeps only in-frame clones and is missing some. This sample carries roughly 80,000 clones, around 67% of them seen once, and the ten largest clones take around 7%. This rearrangement joins TRBV11-2 to TRBJ1-1; 9 bases are a match to TRBD1. The sequence was collected from a woman between 50 and 59 years old in good health and CMV-seropositive. What was sequenced was PBMCs. The CDR3, as DNA: TGTGCCAGCAGCCATATTGGACAGGGGACCATGAACACTGAAGCTTTCTTT. It is translated as CASSHIGQGTMNTEAFF.